This entry lists 16 T cell receptor beta chains sequenced from one sample in a study of CD8+ T cells in alopecia areata. Treatment of the sample: oral pan-JAK inhibitor, 5-10 mg twice daily. The authors extracted RNA and reverse transcribed it into cDNA as the sequencing template. The assay was immunoSEQ multiplex PCR, and TCRdb's table has in-frame clones only and misses some. The sample lists 200,000 to 250,000 clones, over 60% seen once, with around 4.2% in the top ten. The sequencing used CD4+ T cells sorted from blood, collected at week 4, from a patient treated with tofacitinib. Source of these receptors: a human donor with alopecia areata.

In this sample, this clone turned up a few times. V and J are TRBV20-1 and TRBJ2-5; D ambiguous. Germline V gives CDR1 DFQATT, CDR2 SNEGSKA (reference sequence). The CDR3 is 10 residues long. The V gene lost 6 bases and the J gene lost 2 bases, with 4 bases spanning the gap. CDR3 nucleotides: TGCAGTGCAAAGCAAGAGACCCAGTACTTC. As protein: CSAKQETQYF.

This chain joins TRBV9 and TRBJ2-2, with a weak D call TRBD1 (6 bases). V lost 3 bases, J lost 1 base, and 10 bases lay in between. This CDR3 comprises 15 residues. Looked up from germline, CDR1 is SGDLS and CDR2 is YYNGEE. The CDR3 DNA reads as TGTGCCAGCAGCGGGACAGAGCTGAACACCGGGGAGCTGTTTTTT. This codes for CASSGTELNTGELFF.

This clone was found once. V usage is TRBV7-2 and J usage is TRBJ1-2; D remains ambiguous. Germline CDR1 reads SGHTA; CDR2 reads FQGNSA. Trimming left V 8 bases short and J 0 bases short, with 13 bases between. CDR3 length: 14 residues. The CDR3: CASAERRANYGYTF. CDR3 in DNA: TGTGCCAGCGCCGAAAGGAGAGCTAACTATGGCTACACCTTC. The entire variable domain, with the rest obtained from reference TRBV7-2 and TRBJ1-2, is as follows: GAGVSQSPSNKVTEKGKDVELRCDPISGHTALYWYRQSLGQGLEFLIYFQGNSAPDKSGLPSDRFSAERTGGSVSTLTIQRTQQEDSAVYLCASAERRANYGYTFGSGTRLTVV.

This clone came up a few times. The chain links TRBV6-5 to TRBJ2-1, with D perhaps given as TRBD1 or TRBD2 (6 bases each). CDR1 is MNHEY and CDR2 is SVGAGI in the germline V gene. With 0 bases removed from V and 14 bases from J, the gap between germline ends came to 11 bases. CDR3 length equals 12 residues. This chain's CDR3 is CASSYSGGSEFF. In nucleotides, the CDR3 is TGTGCCAGCAGTTACTCGGGGGGCTCGGAGTTCTTC.

This clone has more than one count but fewer than ten. The chain uses TRBV7-9 and TRBJ2-1; 10 bases agree with TRBD2. Germline V gives CDR1 SEHNR, CDR2 FQNEAQ (reference sequence). There are 17 residues in the CDR3. The V gene end was trimmed by 6 bases and the J gene end by 3 bases; junction bases not matched to a gene: 11. The CDR3 DNA reads as TGTGCCAGCAGTCGTAAAGGGCTAGCGGGGGACTACAATGAGCAGTTCTTC. This translates into CASSRKGLAGDYNEQFF.

As regards this clone: Other DNA sequences in the same sample also yield this CDR3. This chain connects TRBV20-1 to TRBJ2-7; D gene unclear. The CDR3 is made up of 10 amino acids. CDR1 and CDR2 (germline): DFQATT, SNEGSKA (reference sequence). V was trimmed by 1 base and J by 2 bases, leaving 0 bases between them. This CDR3 is CSARAYEQYF. For the CDR3, the DNA is TGCAGTGCTAGAGCCTACGAGCAGTACTTC.

This clone was seen only once. The chain carries TRBV7-2 and TRBJ2-7; D unresolved. From germline, CDR1 is SGHTA and CDR2 FQGNSA. Trimming left V 0 bases short and J 5 bases short, with 8 bases between. The CDR3 contains 13 residues. The CDR3 spells CASSLAISDEQYF. As DNA, the CDR3 is TGTGCCAGCAGCTTAGCGATCTCGGACGAGCAGTACTTC.

V gene TRBV2 combines with J gene TRBJ1-6; D is undetermined. CDR1 is SNHLY and CDR2 is FYNNEI in the germline V gene. CDR3 length: 15 amino acids. The germline V and J ends were trimmed by 2 bases and 7 bases, with 12 bases remaining between them. CDR3 bases: TGTGCCAGCAGTGAATCACACAGCTACAATTCACCCCTCCACTTT. Translation gives CASSESHSYNSPLHF.

This chain connects TRBV5-4 to TRBJ1-1; D possibly corresponds to TRBD1 (5 bases). Trimming pared 0 bases from V and 1 base from J, leaving 7 bases between. The CDR3 is 14 amino acids. Per the germline V gene, CDR1 is SGHNT and CDR2 is YYREEE (reference sequence). CDR3 in amino acids: CASSLVQGNTEAFF. DNA for the CDR3: TGTGCCAGCAGCTTGGTCCAGGGGAACACTGAAGCTTTCTTT.

The chain carries TRBV30 and TRBJ2-7; 8 bases line up with TRBD1. Germline V lookup: CDR1 GTSNPN, CDR2 SVGIG (reference sequence). Unmatched junction bases numbered 12, after V lost 0 bases and J lost 5 bases. CDR3 length: 16 residues. CDR3 region: CAWSVPRQGLRNEQYF. The CDR3 coding sequence is TGTGCCTGGAGTGTACCTAGACAGGGGCTAAGGAACGAGCAGTACTTC.

With respect to this clone: The identical CDR3 is also encoded by other nucleotide sequences in the sample. The gene calls are TRBV29-1 and TRBJ1-2; D is undetermined. The CDR3 has 11 residues. Germline-derived CDR1 and CDR2 are SQVTM and ANQGSEA. Trimming stripped 1 base from V and 6 bases from J, with 6 bases between. CDR3: CSVEGVNGYTF. As DNA, the CDR3 is TGCAGCGTTGAAGGCGTAAATGGCTACACCTTC.

This clone was seen only a few times. The identical CDR3 is also encoded by other nucleotide sequences in the sample. CDR3 in amino acids: CASSLGQGGYGYTF. CDR3 DNA: TGTGCCAGCAGCTTGGGCCAGGGCGGCTATGGCTACACCTTC. V usage is TRBV5-6 and J usage is TRBJ1-2; D is possibly TRBD1 (5 bases). The CDR3 length is 14 residues. Trimming left V 0 bases short and J 4 bases short, with 10 bases between. Germline V gives CDR1 SGHDT, CDR2 YYEEEE. The full variable domain, with the rest looked up from reference TRBV5-6 and TRBJ1-2, is DAGVTQSPTHLIKTRGQQVTLRCSPKSGHDTVSWYQQALGQGPQFIFQYYEEEERQRGNFPDRFSGHQFPNYSSELNVNALLLGDSALYLCASSLGQGGYGYTFGSGTRLTVV.

V is TRBV7-9 and J is TRBJ2-7, with 9 bases identical to TRBD1. Trimming cost V 5 bases and J 2 bases; bases outside gene matches: 7. This CDR3 region has 15 residues. CDR1 and CDR2 from the germline V gene are SEHNR and FQNEAQ (reference sequence). The CDR3 DNA follows: TGTGCCAGCAGCCCTGGGACAGGGTTACCCTACGAGCAGTACTTC. Protein sequence: CASSPGTGLPYEQYF.

This sequence joins TRBV29-1 and TRBJ2-2; the D gene could be TRBD1 or TRBD2 (7 bases each). The CDR3 covers 14 residues. Trimming removed 5 bases at V and 3 bases at J, with 13 bases between. Germline CDR1 is SQVTM and CDR2 is ANQGSEA. This CDR3 reads CSVTQGRDTGELFF. Written as DNA, the CDR3 is TGCAGCGTTACACAGGGGAGGGACACCGGGGAGCTGTTTTTT.

This chain joins TRBV30 and TRBJ1-5; TRBD1 matches 7 bases. CDR1 is GTSNPN and CDR2 is SVGIG in the germline V gene (reference sequence). J gave up 2 bases and V 1 base, and 5 bases lay outside the gene matches. The CDR3 sequence is 15 residues long. CDR3 amino acids: CAWSDGQGGNQPQHF. CDR3 nucleotide sequence: TGTGCCTGGAGTGATGGGCAGGGGGGCAATCAGCCCCAGCATTTT.

This clone was detected only a few times. V is TRBV7-2 and J is TRBJ2-5; 11 nucleotides match TRBD2. The CDR3 length is 16 residues. V shed 5 bases and J 5 bases; nucleotides not matched to a gene: 10. Germline CDR1 reads SGHTA; CDR2 reads FQGNSA. CDR3 coding DNA: TGTGCCAGCAGCCCCTCCTCGACTAGCGGGGTGGAGACCCAGTACTTC. This translates into CASSPSSTSGVETQYF.